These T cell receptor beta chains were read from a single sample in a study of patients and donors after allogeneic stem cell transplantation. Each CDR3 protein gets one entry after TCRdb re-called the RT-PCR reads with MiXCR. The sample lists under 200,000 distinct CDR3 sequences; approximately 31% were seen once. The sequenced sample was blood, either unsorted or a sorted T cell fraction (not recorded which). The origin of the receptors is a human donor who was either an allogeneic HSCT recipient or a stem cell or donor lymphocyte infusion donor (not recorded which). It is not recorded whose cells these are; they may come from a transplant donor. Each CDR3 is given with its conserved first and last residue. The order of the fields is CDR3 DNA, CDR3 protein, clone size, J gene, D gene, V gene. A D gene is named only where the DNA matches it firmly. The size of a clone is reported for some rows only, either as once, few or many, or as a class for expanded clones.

DNA: TGTGCCAGCAGTACAGGGGTAGGAGATACGCAGTATTTT
CDR3: CASSTGVGDTQYF
size: .
J: TRBJ2-3
D: TRBD1
V: TRBV12-3/TRBV12-4

DNA: TGCGCCAGCAGCTTAGGGACAGACTACAATGAGCAGTTCTTC
CDR3: CASSLGTDYNEQFF
size: few
J: TRBJ2-1
D: TRBD1
V: TRBV5-1

DNA: TGCGCCAGCAGCTTGGGGCTTGGACAGGGAGGATACTACGAGCAGTACTTC
CDR3: CASSLGLGQGGYYEQYF
size: .
J: TRBJ2-7
D: TRBD1
V: TRBV5-1

DNA: TGCAGTGCTAGAGAGCCAAATGAAAAACTGTTTTTT
CDR3: CSAREPNEKLFF
size: medium-sized
J: TRBJ1-4
D: .
V: TRBV20-1

DNA: TGCAGTGCCTCGGTACGAAACACCATATATTTT
CDR3: CSASVRNTIYF
size: few
J: TRBJ1-3
D: .
V: TRBV20-1

DNA: TGTGCCAGCAGTTTAGGATCGGGGGACGAGGGGACCCAGTACTTC
CDR3: CASSLGSGDEGTQYF
size: .
J: TRBJ2-5
D: .
V: TRBV12-3/TRBV12-4

DNA: TGCAGTGCTAGAGATAGGAGGAGAGCAGAGACCCAGTACTTC
CDR3: CSARDRRRAETQYF
size: few
J: TRBJ2-5
D: .
V: TRBV20-1

DNA: TGTGCCAGCAGTGGGGAGAGGGGCAATCAGCCCCAGCATTTT
CDR3: CASSGERGNQPQHF
size: many
J: TRBJ1-5
D: .
V: TRBV6-5

DNA: TGTGCCATCAGTTCCCCAGGAACCGAGGAAGAGACCCAGTACTTC
CDR3: CAISSPGTEEETQYF
size: .
J: TRBJ2-5
D: .
V: TRBV10-3

DNA: TGTGCCAGCAGCGGGCCGTTAAATTCACCCCTCCACTTT
CDR3: CASSGPLNSPLHF
size: few
J: TRBJ1-6
D: .
V: TRBV7-9

DNA: TGTGCCAGCAGCTCTCAACAGGGGACTGAAGCTTTCTTT
CDR3: CASSSQQGTEAFF
size: .
J: TRBJ1-1
D: TRBD1
V: TRBV7-6

DNA: TGTGCCAGCAGCTTAACTGGGACACCGCCACACAATGAGCAGTTCTTC
CDR3: CASSLTGTPPHNEQFF
size: .
J: TRBJ2-1
D: .
V: TRBV5-6

DNA: TGTGCCAGCAGCACCCCTAGCGGGAGGTCCCACGAGCAGTACTTC
CDR3: CASSTPSGRSHEQYF
size: few
J: TRBJ2-7
D: TRBD2
V: TRBV7-9

DNA: TGTGCCACCAGACAAGCCTACAATGAGCAGTTCTTC
CDR3: CATRQAYNEQFF
size: .
J: TRBJ2-1
D: .
V: TRBV15

DNA: TGTGCCACCAGTGACGGGGGCCGAGGCTACACCTTC
CDR3: CATSDGGRGYTF
size: few
J: TRBJ1-2
D: .
V: TRBV24-1

DNA: TGTGCCAGCAGTGTGGAGGACCGGTACTATTCACCCCTCCACTTT
CDR3: CASSVEDRYYSPLHF
size: few
J: TRBJ1-6
D: .
V: TRBV2

DNA: TGTGCCAGCAGCCCAGGGGGCGATCAGCCCCAGCATTTT
CDR3: CASSPGGDQPQHF
size: medium-sized
J: TRBJ1-5
D: TRBD1
V: TRBV7-2

DNA: TGTGCCAGCACCAGGACGGCAAATAATTCACCCCTCCACTTT
CDR3: CASTRTANNSPLHF
size: few
J: TRBJ1-6
D: .
V: TRBV9

DNA: TGTGCCAGCAGTTACTCAGGGACACTCTCGAGCACAGATACGCAGTATTTT
CDR3: CASSYSGTLSSTDTQYF
size: few
J: TRBJ2-3
D: .
V: TRBV6-5

DNA: TGTGCCAGCAGCCGGGCTTTGGGCTACAATGAGCAGTTCTTC
CDR3: CASSRALGYNEQFF
size: few
J: TRBJ2-1
D: .
V: TRBV27

DNA: TGCGCCAGCAGCCGCGTGGGGGGCTACGAGCAGTACTTC
CDR3: CASSRVGGYEQYF
size: few
J: TRBJ2-7
D: .
V: TRBV4-3

DNA: TGCAGCGTTGAAGGCAGATTGAAAGAGACCCAGTACTTC
CDR3: CSVEGRLKETQYF
size: .
J: TRBJ2-5
D: .
V: TRBV29-1

DNA: TGCGCCAGCAGCCGGGACAGTTCGCTCACTGAAGCTTTCTTT
CDR3: CASSRDSSLTEAFF
size: .
J: TRBJ1-1
D: TRBD1
V: TRBV5-1

DNA: TGTGCCAGCAGCTCAACAGCTTTCTATGGCTACACCTTC
CDR3: CASSSTAFYGYTF
size: few
J: TRBJ1-2
D: .
V: TRBV3-1

DNA: TGTGCCAGCAGTTTAGCGCGGGGGGCAAGCAATCAGCCCCAGCATTTT
CDR3: CASSLARGASNQPQHF
size: few
J: TRBJ1-5
D: .
V: TRBV12-3/TRBV12-4

DNA: TGTGCTAGCAGCTTAAGGCGGGAAGCCTACAATGAGCAGTTCTTC
CDR3: CASSLRREAYNEQFF
size: .
J: TRBJ2-1
D: .
V: TRBV7-7

DNA: TGTGCCAGCAGCCCCGGATTTTACGAGCAGTACTTC
CDR3: CASSPGFYEQYF
size: .
J: TRBJ2-7
D: .
V: TRBV11-1

DNA: TGTGCCAGCAGTGAAGAGGGCTACGAGCAGTACTTC
CDR3: CASSEEGYEQYF
size: few
J: TRBJ2-7
D: .
V: TRBV2

DNA: TGCGCCAGCAGCCCAGTTCCGACAGGGCTCAATCAGCCCCAGCATTTT
CDR3: CASSPVPTGLNQPQHF
size: few
J: TRBJ1-5
D: TRBD1
V: TRBV4-1

DNA: TGTGCCAGCAGCGGGACAGGGGACAACACAGATACGCAGTATTTT
CDR3: CASSGTGDNTDTQYF
size: few
J: TRBJ2-3
D: TRBD1
V: TRBV6-4

DNA: TGCGCCAGCAGTGATCGGGGGAGCACAGATACGCAGTATTTT
CDR3: CASSDRGSTDTQYF
size: .
J: TRBJ2-3
D: .
V: TRBV10-2

DNA: TGCGCCAGCAGCCTAATAGCGGGTACCTACGAGCAGTACTTC
CDR3: CASSLIAGTYEQYF
size: once
J: TRBJ2-7
D: TRBD2
V: TRBV4-1

DNA: TGCAGTCCTGGCCCTAGCCTAAACACCGGGGAGCTGTTTTTT
CDR3: CSPGPSLNTGELFF
size: few
J: TRBJ2-2
D: .
V: TRBV20-1

DNA: TGCAGCGTTGAAGGGGGACTGGAGAGCACAGATACGCAGTATTTT
CDR3: CSVEGGLESTDTQYF
size: few
J: TRBJ2-3
D: .
V: TRBV29-1

DNA: TGTGCCAGCAGTTCCCCGGGACCTATCCGTCAAGAGACCCAGTACTTC
CDR3: CASSSPGPIRQETQYF
size: .
J: TRBJ2-5
D: .
V: TRBV12-3/TRBV12-4

DNA: TGTGCCACCAGCAGAGATGGGACTTCTCGCAATCAGCCCCAGCATTTT
CDR3: CATSRDGTSRNQPQHF
size: few
J: TRBJ1-5
D: .
V: TRBV15

DNA: TGTGCCATCAGAGGACAGGATGCAACTAATGAAAAACTGTTTTTT
CDR3: CAIRGQDATNEKLFF
size: many
J: TRBJ1-4
D: TRBD1
V: TRBV10-3

DNA: TGTGCCAGCAGTTACTTGGGGGGCCCGTACAATGAGCAGTTCTTC
CDR3: CASSYLGGPYNEQFF
size: few
J: TRBJ2-1
D: .
V: TRBV6-5

DNA: TGTGCCACCAGTGATTACCGGGACAGCAATGAGCAGTTCTTC
CDR3: CATSDYRDSNEQFF
size: .
J: TRBJ2-1
D: TRBD1
V: TRBV24-1

DNA: TGCGCCAGCAGCTTGGAGGCGGAGACATACGAGCAGTACTTC
CDR3: CASSLEAETYEQYF
size: few
J: TRBJ2-7
D: .
V: TRBV5-1

DNA: TGTGCCACCAGCGGGACCCCCGGGACAGTTAATCAGCCCCAGCATTTT
CDR3: CATSGTPGTVNQPQHF
size: .
J: TRBJ1-5
D: TRBD1
V: TRBV15

DNA: TGTGCCAGCAGTCCAGTCTATAATTCACCCCTCCACTTT
CDR3: CASSPVYNSPLHF
size: .
J: TRBJ1-6
D: .
V: TRBV12-3/TRBV12-4

DNA: TGTGCCAGCAGATTCACAGGGGGCCAGCCCCAGCATTTT
CDR3: CASRFTGGQPQHF
size: few
J: TRBJ1-5
D: TRBD1
V: TRBV6-6

DNA: TGCGCCAGCAGCCAAGCCACCGGGACAGGGGACACAGATACGCAGTATTTT
CDR3: CASSQATGTGDTDTQYF
size: many
J: TRBJ2-3
D: TRBD1
V: TRBV4-3